The clone carrying this T cell receptor beta chain appeared once. This sample stems from a study of blood T cell repertoires in COVID-19. Background on the study: Collection of acute and convalescent COVID-19 samples took place in the United States, Italy and Spain. T cells, B-cell-depleted T cells, or PBMCs supplied cDNA or gDNA.

CDR3 length: 15 residues. CDR1 is SEHNR and CDR2 is FQNEAQ in the germline V gene (reference sequence). V lost 5 bases, J lost 3 bases, and 7 bases stayed unmatched. Original processing methods: Nucleated cell number was recorded as an estimate derived from reference gene primer amplification. Method: immunoSEQ multiplex PCR; TCRdb's copy keeps in-frame clones and lacks some. That table supplies the V and J calls and clone size; D and trimming were determined from the DNA. The table shows 53,000 or so clones, with roughly 85% occurring only once. Sample: peripheral blood. The chain has TRBV7-9 and TRBJ2-3; 8 nucleotides line up with TRBD2. The TCR comes from a man between 60 and 75 years old with acute or convalescent COVID-19. For the CDR3, the DNA is TGTGCCAGCAGCCCGCAGGGACTAGAGACAGATACGCAGTATTTT. Translated: CASSPQGLETDTQYF.